This TCR beta chain was profiled in a study of T cells in Graves' hyperthyroidism and ophthalmopathy. Study-wide points: The blood repertoire included most of the expanded thyroid clonotypes above 0.001. Ophthalmopathy was separated from stable hyperthyroidism by a 13 V-J model. The model predicted ophthalmopathy a median around 6.5 months before onset.

This clonotype has a count of ten or more. Its antigen is undetermined. CDR1 PRHDT and CDR2 FYEKMQ come from the germline V gene (reference sequence). The V segment lost 0 bases and the J segment 8 bases; nucleotides outside the gene matches: 5. CDR3 size: 15 residues. Diagnoses used clinical symptoms, serum thyroxine and TRAb, thyroid ultrasound and orbital computed tomography. Amplification of TCR beta CDR3 regions was performed using RNA transcripts as template. First-round RT-PCR of the TCR CDR3 relied on the HTBI primer set. TCRdb reprocessed the multiplex PCR reads with MiXCR, giving one entry per CDR3 protein. The sample includes about 400,000 distinct CDR3 sequences, more than 12% seen only once; the top ten take 32%.

Sequenced sample: blood. V gene TRBV13 combines with J gene TRBJ1-5, with 9 positions matching TRBD1. This clonotype was obtained from a woman aged 25 to 45 with Graves' hyperthyroidism. For the CDR3, the DNA is TGTGCCAGCAGCTTAGGGGGGGACAGGGCAAAGCCCCAGCATTTT. Translation gives CASSLGGDRAKPQHF.